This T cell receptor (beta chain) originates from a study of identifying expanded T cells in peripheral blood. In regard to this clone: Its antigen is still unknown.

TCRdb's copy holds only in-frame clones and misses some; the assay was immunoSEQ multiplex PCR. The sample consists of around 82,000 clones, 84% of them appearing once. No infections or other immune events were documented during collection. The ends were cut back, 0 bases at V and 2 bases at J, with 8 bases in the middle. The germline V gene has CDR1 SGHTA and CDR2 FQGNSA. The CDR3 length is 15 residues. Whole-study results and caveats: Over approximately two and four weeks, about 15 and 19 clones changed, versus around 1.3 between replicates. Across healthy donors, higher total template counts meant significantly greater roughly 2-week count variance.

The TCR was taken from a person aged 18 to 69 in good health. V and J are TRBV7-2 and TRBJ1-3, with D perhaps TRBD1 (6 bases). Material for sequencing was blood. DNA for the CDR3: TGTGCCAGCAGCTTAGCGGGGGGCGCTGGAAACACCATATATTTT. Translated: CASSLAGGAGNTIYF.